These 20 T cell receptor beta chains were sequenced from one sample in a study of T-cell reconstitution after alpha-beta-depleted transplantation in children. During its preparation, the TCRbeta library received unique molecular identifiers. From the PCR reads, TCRdb called clonotypes with MiXCR, one entry per CDR3 protein. The repertoire consists of fewer than 550,000 distinct CDR3 sequences, with about 11% occurring once and the leading ten covering approximately 5%. Sequenced here: PBMCs from the stem cell graft donor, sampled from the stem cell graft. The origin of the receptors is a human donor who donated a stem cell graft to a child with acute myeloid leukemia.

This chain connects TRBV5-1 to TRBJ1-6; 9 positions agree with TRBD1. Germline V gives CDR1 SGHRS, CDR2 YFSETQ. The CDR3 has 16 residues. V was pared by 4 bases and J by 6 bases, with 8 bases of the junction left unmatched. The CDR3 region has the DNA TGCGCCAGCAGCGACCAGGACAGGGGAAGTAATTCACCCCTCCACTTT. Its protein is CASSDQDRGSNSPLHF.

For this clonotype: A read error may account for a junction end that differs from germline. This rearrangement joins TRBV20-1 to TRBJ2-1; possibly TRBD1 for D (6 bases). The CDR3 loop spans 13 amino acids. Germline V lookup: CDR1 DFQATT, CDR2 SNEGSKA (reference sequence). CDR3 coding DNA: TGCATTGCTCCACCAGGGGTAGGGAATGAGCAGTTCTTC. It translates to CIAPPGVGNEQFF.

There are many counts of this clonotype. The chain has TRBV5-1 and TRBJ1-1; 7 nucleotides line up with TRBD1. The CDR3 consists of 14 residues. The trim removed 0 bases at V and 3 bases at J, leaving 2 bases unmatched. Germline loops: CDR1 SGHRS, CDR2 YFSETQ. CDR3 residues: CASSLGQGYTEAFF. CDR3 nucleotide sequence: TGCGCCAGCAGCTTGGGACAGGGATACACTGAAGCTTTCTTT.

This rearrangement joins TRBV9 to TRBJ2-3; maybe TRBD2 (6 bases). The CDR3 has 15 residues. V was clipped by 0 bases and J by 1 base, with 9 bases between them. Germline assignment: CDR1 SGDLS and CDR2 YYNGEE. CDR3 region: CASSVAGARTDTQYF. The DNA for the CDR3 is TGTGCCAGCAGCGTAGCGGGAGCCCGCACAGATACGCAGTATTTT.

The chain couples TRBV20-1 to TRBJ1-1; D call uncertain. V lost 3 bases to trimming and J lost 1 base, with 12 bases between them. The CDR3 consists of 14 residues. Germline V gene sequence: CDR1 DFQATT, CDR2 SNEGSKA (reference sequence). The chain's CDR3 is CSASIGSSNTEAFF. The CDR3 region has the DNA TGCAGTGCTAGTATCGGCAGTTCGAACACTGAAGCTTTCTTT.

This clonotype was observed at least ten times. The V and J genes are TRBV6-5 and TRBJ2-1; 8 bases map to TRBD2. There are 15 residues in the CDR3. J gave up 2 bases and V 2 bases, and 2 bases lay outside the gene matches. The germline V gene has CDR1 MNHEY and CDR2 SVGAGI. The CDR3: CASSYGAGAYNEQFF. As DNA, the CDR3 is TGTGCCAGCAGTTACGGAGCGGGGGCCTACAATGAGCAGTTCTTC.

A few counts support this clonotype. V usage is TRBV4-1 and J usage is TRBJ2-1; 10 bases match TRBD2. This CDR3 is 17 amino acids long. CDR1 is MGHRA and CDR2 is YSYEKL in the germline V gene. V lost 1 base, J lost 4 bases, and 7 bases stayed unmatched. Written as DNA, the CDR3 is TGCGCCAGCAGCCAAGGACCTAGCGGGAGCCAGTACAATGAGCAGTTCTTC. Residues: CASSQGPSGSQYNEQFF.

The chain recombines TRBV5-1 with TRBJ2-1; 7 nucleotides line up with TRBD2. The V gene's germline CDR1 is SGHRS and CDR2 YFSETQ. CDR3 length: 18 residues. The J segment lost 0 bases and the V segment lost 0 bases, leaving 9 bases of the junction unmatched. The chain's CDR3 is CASSLDPSGPSSYNEQFF. Here the CDR3 DNA reads TGCGCCAGCAGCTTGGATCCTAGCGGACCCAGCTCCTACAATGAGCAGTTCTTC.

This clonotype was found many times. CDR3: CASRVTSGGDEQFF. In DNA, the CDR3 is TGCGCCAGCAGAGTGACTAGCGGGGGGGATGAGCAGTTCTTC. This chain links TRBV5-1 with TRBJ2-1, with TRBD2 identical over 14 bases. The V segment lost 5 bases and the J segment 8 bases; nucleotides outside the gene matches: 3. Germline values: CDR1 SGHRS, CDR2 YFSETQ. The CDR3 runs 14 residues.

This clonotype was detected a few times. The J gene is TRBJ2-2, the V gene TRBV5-1, with 7 nucleotides matching TRBD2. V lost 3 bases and J lost 5; bases outside the gene matches: 10. CDR3 size: 16 residues. Germline lookup yields CDR1 SGHRS and CDR2 YFSETQ. The DNA of the CDR3 is TGCGCCAGCAGCTCCCTCGGGTCCGGGGGGACCGGGGAGCTGTTTTTT. Translated: CASSSLGSGGTGELFF.

This clonotype has just a few counts. The chain employs TRBV12-3 or TRBV12-4 and TRBJ2-6; TRBD1 matches 7 bases. V shed 7 bases, J shed 3 bases, and the junction held 3 bases outside the gene matches. CDR3 length equals 14 residues. CDR3 in DNA: TGTGCCAGCAAAAGACAGGGTGGGGCCAACGTCCTGACTTTC. Amino acids: CASKRQGGANVLTF.

Only a few counts were recorded for this clonotype. J is TRBJ2-3 and V is TRBV7-8; perhaps TRBD2 as D (6 bases). Trimming pared 1 base from V and 2 bases from J, leaving 16 bases between. Germline V lookup: CDR1 SGHVS, CDR2 FQNEAQ. This CDR3 has 17 residues. The CDR3 bases are TGTGCCAGCAGCTTAGAGGCCTCTAGCGCCTTCACAGATACGCAGTATTTT. Translated, it gives CASSLEASSAFTDTQYF.

This clonotype was counted many times. This sequence joins TRBV12-3 or TRBV12-4 and TRBJ1-3, with no clear D. This CDR3 region has 14 residues. With 3 bases removed from V and 3 bases from J, the gap between germline ends came to 9 bases. The CDR3 reads CASSFVGYGNTIYF. Here the CDR3 DNA reads TGTGCCAGCAGTTTTGTCGGATATGGAAACACCATATATTTT.

Many counts were recorded for this clonotype. The chain uses TRBV20-1 and TRBJ2-1; 7 nucleotides match TRBD2. Germline assignment: CDR1 DFQATT and CDR2 SNEGSKA (reference sequence). The CDR3 extends over 16 amino acids. The trim removed 3 bases at V and 7 bases at J, leaving 15 bases unmatched. CDR3 sequence (DNA): TGCAGTGCTAGCGCTACCCGAGGACTAGGAGGGAATGAGCAGTTCTTC. Translated: CSASATRGLGGNEQFF.

The rearrangement links TRBV7-3 to TRBJ2-2; the match to TRBD2 covers 11 bases. This CDR3 spans 17 amino acids. V lost 6 bases, J lost 7 bases, and 13 bases stayed unmatched. The germline V gene has CDR1 SGHTA and CDR2 FQGTGA. In nucleotides, the CDR3 is TGTGCCAGCAGTTCTTCCCCCGGGACTAGCGGCGTCGGGGAGCTGTTTTTT. This translates into CASSSSPGTSGVGELFF.

The gene calls are TRBV12-3 or TRBV12-4 and TRBJ2-5; D might be TRBD1 (5 bases). Trimming pared 5 bases from V and 4 bases from J, leaving 11 bases between. The CDR3 totals 13 residues. The CDR3 DNA reads as TGTGCCAGCAGTCCACCTGGGGCAGAGACCCAGTACTTC. This translates into CASSPPGAETQYF.

This clonotype was recorded many times. This sequence joins TRBV29-1 and TRBJ2-2; 8 nucleotides match TRBD2. The V gene's germline CDR1 is SQVTM and CDR2 ANQGSEA. The V segment lost 3 bases and the J segment 5 bases; nucleotides outside the gene matches: 2. CDR3 size: 13 residues. This CDR3 is CSVDPSGTGELFF. The CDR3 DNA follows: TGCAGCGTTGATCCTAGCGGGACCGGGGAGCTGTTTTTT.

J is TRBJ1-5 and V is TRBV4-1, with D hard to call. Germline V gene lookup returns CDR1 MGHRA and CDR2 YSYEKL. Trimming removed 0 bases from V and 1 base from J, with 10 bases in between. The CDR3 loop spans 16 amino acids. The CDR3 coding sequence is TGCGCCAGCAGCCAAGAAAGTGCGGTAAGCAATCAGCCCCAGCATTTT. Its translation is CASSQESAVSNQPQHF.

V gene TRBV29-1 combines with J gene TRBJ2-1, with 7 bases lining up with TRBD1. The CDR3 length is 13 residues. CDR1 and CDR2 (germline): SQVTM, ANQGSEA. The J segment lost 7 bases and the V segment lost 6 bases, leaving 9 bases of the junction unmatched. CDR3 coding DNA: TGCAGCGTGGAATCCCCCAGGGGGAATGAGCAGTTCTTC. Translating it yields CSVESPRGNEQFF.

This clonotype was observed many times. The gene calls are TRBV11-2 and TRBJ2-3, with 13 bases that match TRBD2. Germline loops: CDR1 SGHAT, CDR2 FQNNGV. Trimming removed 5 bases from V and 8 bases from J; junction bases left unmatched: 16. This CDR3 spans 18 amino acids. CDR3 in amino acids: CASSPRTSGGPRLATQYF. CDR3 sequence (DNA): TGTGCCAGCAGCCCCCGGACTAGCGGGGGCCCCCGTTTAGCTACGCAGTATTTT.